This TCR beta chain was found in a study of cytomegalovirus exposure and HLA in healthy donors. In the study overall: Among the approximately 400 donors who were genotyped, approximately 76% fell in the genetic ancestry cluster that is associated with self-reported Caucasian donors.

Use of 60 Vbeta and 13 Jbeta primers characterized the PCR. Sequenced by immunoSEQ multiplex PCR; TCRdb stores in-frame clones only, minus some. The table records roughly 170,000 clones, over 65% of them present only once. About this clone: The antigen remains unidentified.

Study conclusions and caveats: At a 0.05 false discovery rate, a later analysis found 18,000 or so TCR beta sequences to be associated with HLA alleles. In a later analysis, productive TCRs from donors in an Asian-associated ancestry cluster reportedly carried fewer N-insertions than the cohort mean.

The specimen sequenced was PBMCs. This receptor was identified in a female donor in good health and CMV-seronegative.

This CDR3 is CASSQVWRGDYNEQFF. The DNA of the CDR3 is TGCGCCAGCAGCCAAGTATGGCGGGGAGACTACAATGAGCAGTTCTTC. The V and J genes are TRBV4-1 and TRBJ2-1, with TRBD2 as a possible D gene (6 bases). V lost 1 base, J lost 3 bases, and 13 bases lay in between. The CDR3 extends over 16 amino acids. Germline V gene lookup returns CDR1 MGHRA and CDR2 YSYEKL.